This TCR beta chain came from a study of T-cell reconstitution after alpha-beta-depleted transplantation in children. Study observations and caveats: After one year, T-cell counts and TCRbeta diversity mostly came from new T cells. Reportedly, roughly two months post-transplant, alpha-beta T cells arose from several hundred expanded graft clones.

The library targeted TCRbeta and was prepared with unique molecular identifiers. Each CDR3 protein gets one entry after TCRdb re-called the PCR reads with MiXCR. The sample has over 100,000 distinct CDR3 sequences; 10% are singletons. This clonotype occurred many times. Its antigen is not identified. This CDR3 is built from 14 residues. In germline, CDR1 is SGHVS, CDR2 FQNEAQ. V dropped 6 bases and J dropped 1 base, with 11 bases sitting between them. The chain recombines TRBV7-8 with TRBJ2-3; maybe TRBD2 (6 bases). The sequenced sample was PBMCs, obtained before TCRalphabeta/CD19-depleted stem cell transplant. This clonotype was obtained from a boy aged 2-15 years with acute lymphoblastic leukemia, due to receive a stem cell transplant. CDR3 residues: CASSGGTGTDTQYF. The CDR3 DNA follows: TGTGCCAGCAGTGGGGGGACTGGCACAGATACGCAGTATTTT.